This is a list of T cell receptor beta chains from one sample in a study of cytomegalovirus exposure and HLA in healthy donors. Repertoires were generated with immunoSEQ multiplex PCR, while TCRdb's copy carries only in-frame clones and drops some. The repertoire holds some 200,000 clones, with over 70% as singletons. The sample taken for sequencing was PBMCs. The receptors were sampled from a woman in her sixties or seventies in good health and CMV-seropositive. Each CDR3 is given with its conserved first and last residue. D genes are given only for firm matches. Clone size is shown for a subset of rows, as once, few, many or a class of expanded clone.

TRBV19,NA,TRBJ1-1,once,TGTGCCAGTATAGGACGGGCGGGGACTGAAGCTTTCTTT,CASIGRAGTEAFF
TRBV6-5,TRBD2,TRBJ2-5,NA,TGTGCCAGCATAAGGACTAGCGGGGCCTGGGAGACCCAGTACTTC,CASIRTSGAWETQYF
TRBV5-6,NA,TRBJ1-2,NA,TGTGCCAGCAGCTTCCAGGCTTATGGCTACACCTTC,CASSFQAYGYTF
TRBV5-4,NA,TRBJ2-1,NA,TGTGCCAGCAGTCGAGGAACTAGTTTGCAACGTGAGCAGTTCTTC,CASSRGTSLQREQFF
TRBV28,TRBD2,TRBJ2-1,NA,TGTGCCACCAGCGGGGGAAACTCCTACAATGAGCAGTTCTTC,CATSGGNSYNEQFF
TRBV6-1,NA,TRBJ1-1,NA,TGTGCCAGCAGTGAAGATGGTGAGTTATTGAACACTGAAGCTTTCTTT,CASSEDGELLNTEAFF
TRBV7-3,TRBD2,TRBJ2-1,NA,TGTGCCAGCAGCTTACATCAGCGGGGGGGCGATGAGCAGTTCTTC,CASSLHQRGGDEQFF
TRBV5-5,NA,TRBJ2-5,NA,TGTGCCAGCAGCTTGATTCTAGCGCACGTGGAGACCCAGTACTTC,CASSLILAHVETQYF
TRBV28,NA,TRBJ2-5,few,TGTGCCAGCGCGTCCGGCGGAAGGCAAGAGACCCAGTACTTC,CASASGGRQETQYF
TRBV4-2,NA,TRBJ2-7,few,TGTGCCAGCAGCCAAGGGGCCGGATCTTCGTACGAGCAGTACTTC,CASSQGAGSSYEQYF
TRBV6-5,NA,TRBJ1-5,NA,TGTGCCAGCAGTCGAAACAGGGAGAGCAATCAGCCCCAGCATTTT,CASSRNRESNQPQHF
TRBV19,NA,TRBJ2-7,NA,TGTGCCAGTCGGACTGGGACCTACGAGCAGTACTTC,CASRTGTYEQYF
TRBV29-1,TRBD2,TRBJ2-1,few,TGCAGCGTCTATAGCGGGAGGGGACTCTCCTACAATGAGCAGTTCTTC,CSVYSGRGLSYNEQFF
TRBV5-1,TRBD1,TRBJ1-1,once,TGCGCCAGCAGCCCAAGGACAGGGCGGGACGGAGCTTTCTTT,CASSPRTGRDGAFF
TRBV2,NA,TRBJ2-5,NA,TGTGCCAGCAGTGAATTTGGCAGGGGCCAAGAGACCCAGTACTTC,CASSEFGRGQETQYF
TRBV30,TRBD2,TRBJ2-7,NA,TGTGCCTGGAGTCTTTACGGGACTAGCGGGAGCTACGAGCAGTACTTC,CAWSLYGTSGSYEQYF
TRBV28,TRBD2,TRBJ2-1,NA,TGTGCCAGCAGTCACCCCCCCGGGACTAGCGGGGGGGCAGCATCCTACAATGAGCAGTTCTTC,CASSHPPGTSGGAASYNEQFF
TRBV11-2,NA,TRBJ1-1,NA,TGTGCCAGCAGCTCCGGGATAGCGGGCACTGAAGCTTTCTTT,CASSSGIAGTEAFF
TRBV7-9,TRBD2,TRBJ2-1,NA,TGTGCCAGCAGCTCCCGAGGGCGGGAGCCTGGCAATGAGCAGTTCTTC,CASSSRGREPGNEQFF
TRBV2,TRBD1,TRBJ1-2,NA,TGTGCCAGCAGTGATGTGTCCAGGGGGCATGGCTACACCTTC,CASSDVSRGHGYTF
TRBV7-6,TRBD1,TRBJ1-5,NA,TGTGCCAGCAGCTTAGAGGGGGCAGGCAATCAGCCCCAGCATTTT,CASSLEGAGNQPQHF
TRBV23-1,NA,TRBJ1-2,NA,TGCGCCAGCAAGGTGCCAGGGAAAAACTATGGCTACACCTTC,CASKVPGKNYGYTF
TRBV7-9,TRBD1,TRBJ1-1,NA,TGTTCCAGCAGCTCGACGGGACAGGGAAACACTGAAGCTTTCTTT,CSSSSTGQGNTEAFF
TRBV4-2,TRBD2,TRBJ2-3,few,TGTGCCAGCAGCCAAGATCAGGGACTAGCGGGACCCACAGATACGCAGTATTTT,CASSQDQGLAGPTDTQYF
TRBV7-9,TRBD2,TRBJ2-1,NA,TGTGCCAGCAGCCTGGTTGGGAGCGGGGCGTCCTACAATGAGCAGTTCTTC,CASSLVGSGASYNEQFF
TRBV5-1,NA,TRBJ1-5,NA,TGCGCCAGCAGCTTGGGGAGCTCGGTTGATCAGCCCCAGCATTTT,CASSLGSSVDQPQHF
TRBV2,NA,TRBJ2-5,few,TGTGCCAGCAGTGACGCTCTAGTATTTCAAGAGACCCAGTACTTC,CASSDALVFQETQYF
TRBV7-6,TRBD1,TRBJ1-6,NA,TGTGCCAGCAGCCCTTGGCGGACAGGGGGCAACTCCCTTTGGTCACCCCTCCACTTT,CASSPWRTGGNSLWSPLHF
TRBV7-2,TRBD1,TRBJ2-1,NA,TGTGCCAGCAGCTTCACCCGGGACAGATTTGAGCAGTTCTTC,CASSFTRDRFEQFF
TRBV7-9,TRBD2,TRBJ2-5,few,TGTGCCAGCAGCCCACTAGCGCGACAAGAGACCCAGTACTTC,CASSPLARQETQYF
TRBV5-1,TRBD1,TRBJ1-2,NA,TGCGCCAGCAGCTTGGCCTCCGACAGGGCGTCCGGCTACACCTTC,CASSLASDRASGYTF
TRBV7-3,TRBD1,TRBJ1-2,once,TGTGCCAGCAGTCTAAGCCCCCCAGGGGGCGGTAACTATGGCTACACCTTC,CASSLSPPGGGNYGYTF
TRBV30,NA,TRBJ2-6,NA,TGTGCCTGGGAGATGGCGGGGTACGGGGCCAACGTCCTGACTTTC,CAWEMAGYGANVLTF
TRBV9,TRBD2,TRBJ2-5,NA,TGTGCCAGCAGCGCTTCGGGGGGGGGTCTCCAAGAGACCCAGTACTTC,CASSASGGGLQETQYF
TRBV30,NA,TRBJ1-1,NA,TGTGCCTGGAGTCCAGGGGTTGCGGCTGAAGCTTTCTTT,CAWSPGVAAEAFF
TRBV5-5,TRBD1,TRBJ2-1,NA,TGTGCCAGCAGCCCCGGACAGGGTGCGGAATTAAGCTCCTACAATGAGCAGTTCTTC,CASSPGQGAELSSYNEQFF
TRBV25-1,NA,TRBJ1-1,once,TGTGCCAGCAGTGAATACGCGGGCGCGAACACTGAAGCTTTCTTT,CASSEYAGANTEAFF
TRBV6-1,TRBD1,TRBJ2-3,NA,TGTGCCAGCAGCGGACAGGGCGTGGGCACAGATACGCAGTATTTT,CASSGQGVGTDTQYF
TRBV5-1,NA,TRBJ2-5,few,TGCGCCAGCAGCTCACAATCCCGTCAAGAGACCCAGTACTTC,CASSSQSRQETQYF
TRBV7-8,TRBD1,TRBJ2-7,NA,TGTGCCAGCAGCTTAGAGACAGGGCGAGAGCAGTACTTC,CASSLETGREQYF
TRBV6-5,NA,TRBJ2-7,NA,TGTGCCAGCAGAAACAGGGCGGGGGCCTACGAGCAGTACTTC,CASRNRAGAYEQYF
TRBV4-3,NA,TRBJ1-3,NA,TGCGCCAGCAGCCAAGAGCAGTCTGGAAACACCATATATTTT,CASSQEQSGNTIYF
TRBV27,TRBD1,TRBJ2-7,NA,TGTGCCAGCAGGGTGGGGACAGGGGGCTACGAGCAGTACTTC,CASRVGTGGYEQYF
TRBV9,NA,TRBJ1-3,once,TGTGCCAGCAGCGTAGGGGGGGGAAACTCTGGAAACACCATATATTTT,CASSVGGGNSGNTIYF
TRBV7-8,TRBD1,TRBJ2-1,NA,TGTGCCAGCAGTCCCGGACAGGGAGGAGGAAATGAGCAGTTCTTC,CASSPGQGGGNEQFF
TRBV5-1,TRBD1,TRBJ2-7,NA,TGCGCCAGCAGCTTTAACAGGGGGCAAGACGAGCAGTACTTC,CASSFNRGQDEQYF
TRBV5-1,TRBD1,TRBJ2-7,NA,TGCGCCAGCAGCCCCGGACAGGGCCTTTCCGAGCAGTACTTC,CASSPGQGLSEQYF
TRBV9,NA,TRBJ2-2,NA,TGTGCCAGCAGCGCCCAGACAGGATTAGATATCCGGGAGCTGTTTTTT,CASSAQTGLDIRELFF
TRBV7-9,TRBD2,TRBJ2-1,few,TGTGCCAGCAGCCCTCCCCCAGCGGGGGGGGGTGTGAATGAGCAGTTCTTC,CASSPPPAGGGVNEQFF
TRBV4-2,NA,TRBJ1-1,few,TGTGCCAGCAGCCTGGGGGGGGCGTCGCGAACTGAAGCTTTCTTT,CASSLGGASRTEAFF
TRBV6-6,TRBD1,TRBJ1-2,few,TGTGCCAGCAGTGGTCAGGGGGGAGATGGCTACACCTTC,CASSGQGGDGYTF